This T cell receptor beta chain was identified in a study of beta chain features in type 1 diabetes. Expressed TCRB transcripts were sequenced after all isolated RNA was converted to cDNA. The table came from immunoSEQ multiplex PCR; TCRdb's copy has only in-frame clones and leaves some out. Here the sample spans around 500,000 clones, roughly 10% being singletons. The CDR3 consists of 12 residues. CDR1 is SEHNR and CDR2 is FQNEAQ in the germline V gene (reference sequence). The germline V and J ends were trimmed by 5 bases and 8 bases, with 7 bases remaining between them. The source of this sequence is a woman between 18 and 29 years old in good health. This rearrangement joins TRBV7-9 to TRBJ1-6; D gene ambiguous. The source material was naive CD4+ T cells from blood. The CDR3 loop is CASSRQDSPLHF. For the CDR3, the DNA is TGTGCCAGCAGCCGTCAGGATTCACCCCTCCACTTT. Together with reference TRBV7-9 and TRBJ1-6, the CDR3 gives the full variable domain: DTGVSQNPRHKITKRGQNVTFRCDPISEHNRLYWYRQTLGQGPEFLTYFQNEAQLEKSRLLSDRFSAERPKGSFSTLEIQRTEQGDSAMYLCASSRQDSPLHFGNGTRLTVT.